Given below is one T cell receptor (beta chain) in context. A second PCR, run for about 7 to 11 cycles, used a sample-barcoded 5' primer plus a J-beta primer mix. TCRdb redid the calling of the 5' RACE reads with MiXCR, one entry per CDR3 protein. The sample yields roughly 1,700,000 distinct CDR3 sequences, 28% seen once. Donors were systemically healthy Caucasian individuals from Russia aged about 6 to 95 years. This record comes from a study of blood T cells in healthy people across ages. Germline assignment: CDR1 MNHEY and CDR2 SMNVEV (reference sequence). The CDR3 is 16 amino acids. V lost 6 bases and J 4 bases, leaving 21 bases between the germline ends.

The chain has TRBV27 and TRBJ2-5; tentative D call: TRBD2 (6 bases). The receptor was derived from a woman in her twenties or thirties in good health. Sequenced material: blood. The CDR3 bases are TGTGCCAGCAGCTCCCCTAACCGGGGGACGGGAGAGACCCAGTACTTC. Encoded protein: CASSSPNRGTGETQYF.